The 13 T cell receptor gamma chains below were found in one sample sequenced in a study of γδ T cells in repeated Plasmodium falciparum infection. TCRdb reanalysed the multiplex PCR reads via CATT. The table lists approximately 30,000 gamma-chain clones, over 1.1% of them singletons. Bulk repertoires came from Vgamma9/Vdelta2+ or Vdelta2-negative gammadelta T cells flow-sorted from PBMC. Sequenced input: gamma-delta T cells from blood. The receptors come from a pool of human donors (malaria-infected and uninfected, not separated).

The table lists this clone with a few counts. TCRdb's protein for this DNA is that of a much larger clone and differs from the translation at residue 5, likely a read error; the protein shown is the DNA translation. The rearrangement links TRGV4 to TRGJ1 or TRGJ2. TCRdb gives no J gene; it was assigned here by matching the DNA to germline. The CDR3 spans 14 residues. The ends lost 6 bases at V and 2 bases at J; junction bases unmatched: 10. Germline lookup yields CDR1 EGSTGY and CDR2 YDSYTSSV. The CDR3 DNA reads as TGTGCCACCTGGAATGAATTGGATTATTATAAGAAACTCTTT. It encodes CATWNELDYYKKLF.

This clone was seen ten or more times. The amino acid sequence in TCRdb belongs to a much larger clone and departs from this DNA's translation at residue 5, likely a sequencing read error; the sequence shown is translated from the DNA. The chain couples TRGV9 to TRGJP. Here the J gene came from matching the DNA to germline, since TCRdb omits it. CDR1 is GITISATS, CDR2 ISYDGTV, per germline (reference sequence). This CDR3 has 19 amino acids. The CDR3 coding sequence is TGTGCCTTGTGGAAGGTGCATTTGGTGAGGGAGTTGGGCAAAAAAATCAAGGTATTT. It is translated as CALWKVHLVRELGKKIKVF.

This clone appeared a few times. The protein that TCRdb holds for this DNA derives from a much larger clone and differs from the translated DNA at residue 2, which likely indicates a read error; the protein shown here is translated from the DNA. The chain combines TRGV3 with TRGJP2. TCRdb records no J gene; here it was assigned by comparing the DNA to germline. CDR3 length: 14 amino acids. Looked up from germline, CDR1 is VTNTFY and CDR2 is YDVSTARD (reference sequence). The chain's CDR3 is CTTWDKKFGWIKTF. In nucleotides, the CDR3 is TGTACCACCTGGGACAAGAAATTTGGTTGGATCAAGACGTTT.

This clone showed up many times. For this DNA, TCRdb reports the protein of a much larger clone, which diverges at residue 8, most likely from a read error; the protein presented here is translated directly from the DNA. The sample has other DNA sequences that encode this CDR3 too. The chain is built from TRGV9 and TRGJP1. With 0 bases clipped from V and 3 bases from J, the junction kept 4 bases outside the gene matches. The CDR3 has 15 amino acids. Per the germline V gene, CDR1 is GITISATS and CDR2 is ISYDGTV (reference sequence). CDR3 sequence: CALWEVHATGWFKIF. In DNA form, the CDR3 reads TGTGCCTTGTGGGAGGTGCATGCCACTGGTTGGTTCAAGATATTT.

CDR3 protein: CATWVSSGGDWIKTF. As DNA, the CDR3 is TGTGCCACCTGGGTCTCATCTGGGGGTGATTGGATCAAGACGTTT. The chain combines TRGV8 with TRGJP2. TCRdb offers no J gene call, so here the DNA was matched to germline to obtain one. V was pared by 5 bases and J by 6 bases, with 12 bases of the junction left unmatched. Germline CDR1 and CDR2: VENAVY and YDSYNSRV. This CDR3 has 15 amino acids.

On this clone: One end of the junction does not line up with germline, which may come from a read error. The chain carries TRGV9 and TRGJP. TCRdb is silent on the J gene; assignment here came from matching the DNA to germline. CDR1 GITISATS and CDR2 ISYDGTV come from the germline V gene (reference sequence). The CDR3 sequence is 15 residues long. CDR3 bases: TGCAGTGCCTTGTGGAAAGAGTTGGGCAAAAAAATCAAGGTATTT. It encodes CSALWKELGKKIKVF.

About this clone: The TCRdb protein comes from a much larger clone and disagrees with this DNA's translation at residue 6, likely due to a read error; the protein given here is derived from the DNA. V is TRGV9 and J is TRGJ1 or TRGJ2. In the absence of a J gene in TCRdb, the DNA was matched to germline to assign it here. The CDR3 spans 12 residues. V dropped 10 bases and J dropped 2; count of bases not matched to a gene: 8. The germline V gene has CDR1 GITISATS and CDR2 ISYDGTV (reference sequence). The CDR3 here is CAFRNHYYKKLF. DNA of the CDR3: TGTGCCTTCAGGAACCATTATTATAAGAAACTCTTT.

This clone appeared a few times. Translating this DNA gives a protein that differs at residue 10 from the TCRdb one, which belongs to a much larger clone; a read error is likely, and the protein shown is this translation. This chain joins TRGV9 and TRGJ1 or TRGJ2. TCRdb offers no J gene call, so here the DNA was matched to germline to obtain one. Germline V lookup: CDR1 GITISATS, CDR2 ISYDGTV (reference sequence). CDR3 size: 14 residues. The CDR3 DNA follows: TGTGCCTTGTGGGAGGTGTTGAATTATTGTAAGAAACTCTTT. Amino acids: CALWEVLNYCKKLF.

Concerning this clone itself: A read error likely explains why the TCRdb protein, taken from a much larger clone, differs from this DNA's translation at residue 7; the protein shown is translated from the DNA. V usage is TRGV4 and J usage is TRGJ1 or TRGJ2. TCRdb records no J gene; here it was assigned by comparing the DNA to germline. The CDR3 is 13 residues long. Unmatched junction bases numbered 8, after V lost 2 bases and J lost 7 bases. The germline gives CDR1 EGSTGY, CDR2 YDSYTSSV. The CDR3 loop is CATWDEANYKKLF. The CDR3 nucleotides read TGTGCCACCTGGGATGAAGCGAACTATAAGAAACTCTTT.

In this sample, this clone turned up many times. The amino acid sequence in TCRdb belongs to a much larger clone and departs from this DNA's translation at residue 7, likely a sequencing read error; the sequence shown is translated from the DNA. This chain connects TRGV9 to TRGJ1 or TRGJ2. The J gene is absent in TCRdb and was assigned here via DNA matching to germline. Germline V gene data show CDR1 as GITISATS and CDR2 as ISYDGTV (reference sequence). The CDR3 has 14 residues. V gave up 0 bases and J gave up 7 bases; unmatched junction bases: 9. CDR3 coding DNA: TGTGCCTTGTGGGAGGTGTGGGTGGAGTATAAGAAACTCTTT. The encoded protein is CALWEVWVEYKKLF.

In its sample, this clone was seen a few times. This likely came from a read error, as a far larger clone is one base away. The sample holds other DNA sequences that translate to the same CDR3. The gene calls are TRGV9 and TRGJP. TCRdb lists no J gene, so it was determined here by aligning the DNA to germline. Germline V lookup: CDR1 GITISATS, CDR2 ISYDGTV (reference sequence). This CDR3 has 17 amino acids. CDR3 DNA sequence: TGTGCCTTGTGGGAAAGGGGGGATATGTTGGGCAAAAAGATCAAGGTATTT. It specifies CALWERGDMLGKKIKVF.

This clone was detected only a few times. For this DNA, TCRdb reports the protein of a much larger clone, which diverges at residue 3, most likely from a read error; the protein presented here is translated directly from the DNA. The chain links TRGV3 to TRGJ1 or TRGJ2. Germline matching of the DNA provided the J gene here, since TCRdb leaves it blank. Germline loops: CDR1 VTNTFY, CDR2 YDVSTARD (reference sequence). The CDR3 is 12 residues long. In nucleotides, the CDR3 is TGTGCCGCCTGGGACCGTATACATAAGAAACTCTTT. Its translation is CAAWDRIHKKLF.

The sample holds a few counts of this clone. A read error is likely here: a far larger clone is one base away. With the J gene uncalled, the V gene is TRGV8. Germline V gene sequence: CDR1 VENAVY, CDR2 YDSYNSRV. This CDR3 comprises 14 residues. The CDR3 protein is CATWDPKNYYKKLF. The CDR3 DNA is TGTGCCACCTGGGACCCTAAGAATTATTATAAGAAACTCTTC.